The clone carrying this TCR beta chain is deemed medium-sized. Germline values: CDR1 DFQATT, CDR2 SNEGSKA (reference sequence). The CDR3 is 15 amino acids. The V gene end was trimmed by 0 bases and the J gene end by 9 bases; junction bases not matched to a gene: 11. Each CDR3 protein gets one entry after TCRdb re-called the reads with MiXCR. This sample carries around 4,300 distinct CDR3 sequences, over 9.5% of them seen once, and the ten largest clones take about 13%. This chain joins TRBV20-1 and TRBJ2-1; 7 bases align to TRBD2. This receptor was identified in a human donor with rheumatoid arthritis. The specimen was CD4+ T cells from synovial fluid. The DNA for the CDR3 is TGCAGTGCTAGAGACGGGACTAACCTTGGGAGTGAGCAGTTCTTC. It translates to CSARDGTNLGSEQFF.